This T cell receptor (beta chain) was found in a study of shared clonotypes between healthy human individuals. The DNA input per sorted-subset replicate PCR was roughly 210 ng, corresponding to tens of thousands of T cell genomes. Only in-frame clones appear in the TCRdb table, and some are missing; sequencing was by immunoSEQ multiplex PCR. The sample has 2 million to 3 million clones; roughly 93% are singletons. Trimming cost V 2 bases and J 6 bases, with 12 bases left between them. Germline V gene sequence: CDR1 SGHTA, CDR2 FQGNSA. The CDR3 extends over 14 amino acids. The chain has TRBV7-2 and TRBJ2-3; D is possibly TRBD2 (5 bases). The receptor's source is a man aged 18 to 30 in good health. Some clones in this sample may be carry-over from other donors' samples. Sequencing was done on a sample of naive CD4+ T cells from PBMCs. As for subset: CD45RA+ positively selected. The CDR3 DNA is TGTGCCAGCAGCTTATTATGGGGAGCGGATACGCAGTATTTT. Its translation: CASSLLWGADTQYF.